This TCR beta chain was recorded in a study of early T cells in non-severe SARS-CoV-2 infection. About the research overall: Unsorted whole blood bulk RNA was sequenced, with unpaired chains. Notes on the study in general: Matching with VDJdb favored anti-spike CD8 responses (missing private and CD4 specificities).

Unique molecular identifiers were attached to individual cDNA molecules. Via MiXCR, TCRdb re-called the 5' RACE reads, giving one row per CDR3 protein. Here the sample spans more than 90,000 distinct CDR3 sequences, 8% to 13% being singletons. In germline, CDR1 is DFQATT, CDR2 SNEGSKA (reference sequence). V was clipped by 1 base and J by 0 bases, with 12 bases between them. CDR3 length: 15 residues. This clonotype was picked up a small number of times. Its antigen remains unknown. This chain links TRBV20-1 with TRBJ1-2; D perhaps matches TRBD1 (5 bases). Input material: whole blood. This receptor was taken from an adult who was a healthcare worker with PCR-confirmed SARS-CoV-2 infection or an uninfected control (not recorded which). The CDR3 protein is CSARGDGGANYGYTF. CDR3 sequence (DNA): TGCAGTGCTAGAGGGGACGGCGGAGCTAACTATGGCTACACCTTC.